This T cell receptor (beta chain) is drawn from a study of OX40 agonist ivuxolimab in advanced cancers. Points from the study as a whole: The average count of expanded clones was higher among CD8+ T cells than among CD4+. Undetermined was the antigen specificity of the expanded peripheral T cells. Low normalized T-cell clonal expansion was also seen in some nonresponders.

With regard to this clone: Its target is unknown.

Per germline, CDR1 SQVTM and CDR2 ANQGSEA. V shed 7 bases, J shed 0 bases, and the junction held 13 bases outside the gene matches. CDR3 length: 16 residues. Method: immunoSEQ multiplex PCR; TCRdb's copy keeps in-frame clones and lacks some. The repertoire consists of some 45,000 clones, with around 86% occurring once and the leading ten covering around 37%. Sequenced here: CD4+ or CD8+ T cells sorted from blood, sampled in a trial of the OX40 agonist ivuxolimab. This TCR derives from an adult with an advanced solid tumor such as melanoma, head and neck, liver or kidney cancer. This chain uses TRBV29-1 with TRBJ2-3; 7 bases are a match to TRBD2. This CDR3 is CSEGGSRDTSTDTQYF. The CDR3 nucleotides are TGCAGCGAGGGCGGGAGTCGAGATACTAGCACAGATACGCAGTATTTT.